The TCR beta chain described here comes from a study of lymphopenia after photon versus proton radiotherapy. Findings and caveats of the study: Survival link was tested only in deceased patients; proton benefit remains a possibility. Post-nadir TCR diversity decline inversely tracked overall survival among those who died. Post-nadir diversity loss with photons came from oligoclonal expansion, particularly CD8+ Temra cells. Proton therapy kept repertoires fairly stable, unlike photons, which gained effector/memory cells.

The repertoire was sequenced with immunoSEQ multiplex PCR; TCRdb's copy has only in-frame clones and lacks some. Among some 55,000 clones listed, over 70% were seen once. The germline gives CDR1 SEHNR, CDR2 FQNEAQ (reference sequence). The CDR3 sequence is 15 residues long. V was clipped by 2 bases and J by 5 bases; unmatched bases: 3. Worth noting for this clone: The antigen is unknown.

This clonotype was obtained from a man aged 45-65 years with gastric cancer. This sample comprised peripheral blood, obtained from a patient treated with photon-based radiotherapy. The V gene is TRBV7-9, the J gene TRBJ2-2; TRBD1 matches at 9 bases. CDR3 in amino acids: CASSLRDRVTGELFF. In nucleotides, the CDR3 is TGTGCCAGCAGCTTACGGGACAGGGTGACCGGGGAGCTGTTTTTT.